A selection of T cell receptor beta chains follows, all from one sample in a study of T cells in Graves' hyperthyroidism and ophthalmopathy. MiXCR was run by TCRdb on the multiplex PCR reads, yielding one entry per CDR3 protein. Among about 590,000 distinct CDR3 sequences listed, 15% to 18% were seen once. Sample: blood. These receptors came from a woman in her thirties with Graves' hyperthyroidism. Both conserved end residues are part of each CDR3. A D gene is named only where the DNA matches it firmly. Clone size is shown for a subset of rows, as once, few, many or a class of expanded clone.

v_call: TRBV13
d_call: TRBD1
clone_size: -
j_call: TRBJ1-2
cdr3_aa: CASSFGTVANYGYTF
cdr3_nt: TGTGCCAGCAGCTTCGGGACAGTAGCTAACTATGGCTACACCTTC

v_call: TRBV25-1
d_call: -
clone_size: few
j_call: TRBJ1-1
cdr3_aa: CASREVAEAFF
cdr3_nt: TGTGCCAGCAGGGAAGTCGCTGAAGCTTTCTTT

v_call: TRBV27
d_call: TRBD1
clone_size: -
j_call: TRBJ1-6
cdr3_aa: CASSQGARSPLHF
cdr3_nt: TGTGCCAGCAGCCAGGGGGCTCGTTCACCCCTCCACTTT

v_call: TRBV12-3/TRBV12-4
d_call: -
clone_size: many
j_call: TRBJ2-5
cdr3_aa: CASSSIGGSGLGETQYF
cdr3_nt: TGTGCCAGCAGTAGTATTGGGGGGAGTGGCCTAGGAGAGACCCAGTACTTC

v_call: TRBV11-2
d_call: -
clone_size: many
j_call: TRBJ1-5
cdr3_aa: CASSPGGVGAQPQHF
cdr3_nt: TGTGCCAGCAGCCCAGGTGGTGTAGGGGCTCAGCCCCAGCATTTT

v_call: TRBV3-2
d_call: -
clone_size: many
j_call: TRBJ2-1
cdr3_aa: CASSPHGGGNEQFF
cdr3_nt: TGTGCCAGCAGCCCCCACGGCGGGGGCAATGAGCAGTTCTTC

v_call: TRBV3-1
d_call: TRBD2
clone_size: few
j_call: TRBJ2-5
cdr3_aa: CASSQVAGGQETQYF
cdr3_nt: TGTGCCAGCAGCCAAGTAGCGGGAGGGCAAGAGACCCAGTACTTC

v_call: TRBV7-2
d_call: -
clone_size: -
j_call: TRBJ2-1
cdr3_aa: CASSLVGLVINEQFF
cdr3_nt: TGTGCCAGCAGCTTAGTAGGGCTAGTCATCAATGAGCAGTTCTTC

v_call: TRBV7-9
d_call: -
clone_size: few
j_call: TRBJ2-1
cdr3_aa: CASSLLQGSRYEQFF
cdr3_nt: TGTGCCAGCAGCTTATTGCAGGGGTCCCGATATGAGCAGTTCTTC

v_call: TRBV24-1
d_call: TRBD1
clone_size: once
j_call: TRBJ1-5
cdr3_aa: CATSDGGTVNQPQHF
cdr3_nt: TGTGCCACCAGTGATGGAGGGACAGTCAATCAGCCCCAGCATTTT

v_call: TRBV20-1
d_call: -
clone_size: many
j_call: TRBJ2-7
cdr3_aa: CSAIHTGPGIYEQYF
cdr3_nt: TGCAGTGCTATCCACACGGGACCGGGGATCTACGAGCAGTACTTC

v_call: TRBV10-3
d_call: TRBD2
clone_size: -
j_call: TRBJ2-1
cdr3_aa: CAISEFGLAGGSYNEQFF
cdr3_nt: TGTGCCATCAGTGAGTTTGGGCTAGCGGGAGGATCCTACAATGAGCAGTTCTTC

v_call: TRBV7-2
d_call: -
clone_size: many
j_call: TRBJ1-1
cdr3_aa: CASSLSIQLNTEAFF
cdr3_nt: TGTGCCAGCAGCTTATCGATCCAGCTGAACACTGAAGCTTTCTTT

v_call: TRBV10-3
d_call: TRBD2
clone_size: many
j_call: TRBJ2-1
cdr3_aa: CAISTSGSSVNEQFF
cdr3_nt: TGTGCCATCAGTACTAGCGGGAGTTCGGTGAATGAGCAGTTCTTC

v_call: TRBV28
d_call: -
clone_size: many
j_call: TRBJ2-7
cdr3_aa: CASSLIPPPTYEQYF
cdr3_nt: TGTGCCAGCAGCCTAATCCCACCTCCAACCTACGAGCAGTACTTC

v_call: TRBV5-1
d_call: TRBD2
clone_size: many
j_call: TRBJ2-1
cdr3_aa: CASILGTSGRNLEVNEQFF
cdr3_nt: TGCGCCAGCATTCTTGGGACTAGCGGGAGGAACTTGGAGGTCAATGAGCAGTTCTTC

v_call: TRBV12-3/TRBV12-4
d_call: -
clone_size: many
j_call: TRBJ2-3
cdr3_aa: CASSVLGFTDTQYF
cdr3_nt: TGTGCCAGCAGCGTGTTAGGATTCACAGATACGCAGTATTTT

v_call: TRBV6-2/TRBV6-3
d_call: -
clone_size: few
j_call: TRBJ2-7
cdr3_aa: CANSNRDSYEQYF
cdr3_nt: TGTGCCAACAGTAACAGGGACTCCTACGAGCAGTACTTC

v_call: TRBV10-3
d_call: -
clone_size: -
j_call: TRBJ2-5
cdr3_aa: CAISDRVNRPDYF
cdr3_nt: TGTGCCATCAGTGACAGGGTTAATCGTCCGGATTACTTC

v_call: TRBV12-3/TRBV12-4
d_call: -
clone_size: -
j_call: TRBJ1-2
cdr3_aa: CASSFRRVGYGYTF
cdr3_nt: TGTGCCAGCAGTTTTCGCAGGGTCGGTTATGGCTACACCTTC

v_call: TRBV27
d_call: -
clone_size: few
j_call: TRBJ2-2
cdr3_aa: CASSLWPPTVTPNTGELFF
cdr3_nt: TGTGCCAGCAGTTTATGGCCCCCGACAGTTACTCCGAACACCGGGGAGCTGTTTTTT

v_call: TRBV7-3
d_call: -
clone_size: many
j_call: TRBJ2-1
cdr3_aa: CASSLTGRALSSYNEQFF
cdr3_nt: TGTGCCAGCAGCTTAACAGGCAGGGCTCTAAGCTCCTACAATGAGCAGTTCTTC

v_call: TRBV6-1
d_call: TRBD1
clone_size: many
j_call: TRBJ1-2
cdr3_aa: CASSYAPGQSNYGYTF
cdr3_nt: TGTGCCAGCAGTTACGCCCCGGGACAGTCCAACTATGGCTACACCTTC

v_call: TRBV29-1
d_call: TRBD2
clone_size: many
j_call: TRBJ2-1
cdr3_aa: CSVRIQTSADNEQFF
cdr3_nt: TGCAGCGTTCGAATTCAGACTAGCGCGGACAATGAGCAGTTCTTC

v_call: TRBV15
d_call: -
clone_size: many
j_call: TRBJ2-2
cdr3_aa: CATSRGAGTPNTGELFF
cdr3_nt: TGTGCCACCAGCAGAGGAGCCGGGACCCCGAACACCGGGGAGCTGTTTTTT

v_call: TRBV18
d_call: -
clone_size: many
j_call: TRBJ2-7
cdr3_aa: CASSLNFYEQYF
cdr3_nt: TGTGCCAGCTCACTCAACTTCTACGAGCAGTACTTC

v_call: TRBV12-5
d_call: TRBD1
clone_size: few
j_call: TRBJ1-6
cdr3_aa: CASGPGQGLGSPLHF
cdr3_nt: TGTGCTAGTGGGCCGGGACAGGGGTTGGGGTCACCCCTCCACTTT

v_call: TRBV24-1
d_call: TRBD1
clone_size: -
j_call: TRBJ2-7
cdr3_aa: CATSETGQSYEQYF
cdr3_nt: TGTGCCACCAGTGAAACGGGACAGTCCTACGAGCAGTACTTC

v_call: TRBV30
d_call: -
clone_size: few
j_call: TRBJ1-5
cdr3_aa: CAWSVSFSTGISNQPQHF
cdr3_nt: TGTGCCTGGAGTGTATCGTTTTCGACAGGAATTAGCAATCAGCCCCAGCATTTT

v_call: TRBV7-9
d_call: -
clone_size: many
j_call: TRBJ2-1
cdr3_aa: CASSFGDGRWANEQFF
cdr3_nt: TGTGCCAGCAGCTTTGGAGACGGTCGATGGGCTAATGAGCAGTTCTTC

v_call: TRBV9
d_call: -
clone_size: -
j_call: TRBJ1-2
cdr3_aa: CASSVRGNYGYTF
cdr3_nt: TGTGCCAGCAGCGTACGTGGTAACTATGGCTACACCTTC

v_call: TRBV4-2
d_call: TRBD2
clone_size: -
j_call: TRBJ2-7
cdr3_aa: CASSPGTSGRSEPYEQYF
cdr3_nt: TGTGCCAGCAGCCCCGGGACTAGCGGGAGGTCGGAACCCTACGAGCAGTACTTC

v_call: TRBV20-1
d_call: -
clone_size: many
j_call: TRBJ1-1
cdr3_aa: CSAERDHEAFF
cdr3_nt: TGCAGTGCTGAGCGGGACCATGAAGCTTTCTTT

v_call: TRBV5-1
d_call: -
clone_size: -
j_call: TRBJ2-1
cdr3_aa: CASSSTSLHYNEQFF
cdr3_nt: TGCGCCAGCAGCTCTACTAGTCTCCACTACAATGAGCAGTTCTTC

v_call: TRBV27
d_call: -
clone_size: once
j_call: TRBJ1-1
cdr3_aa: CASSYRAGRPNTEAFF
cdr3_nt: TGTGCCAGCAGTTACAGGGCTGGACGACCGAACACTGAAGCTTTCTTT

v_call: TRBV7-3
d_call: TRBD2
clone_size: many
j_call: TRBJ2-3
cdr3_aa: CASSLNHPSGGRTDTQYF
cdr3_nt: TGTGCCAGCAGCTTAAACCATCCTAGCGGGGGACGCACAGATACGCAGTATTTT

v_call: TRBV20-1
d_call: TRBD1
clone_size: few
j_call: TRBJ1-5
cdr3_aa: CSARVEGGGVNQPQHF
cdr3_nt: TGCAGTGCTAGAGTTGAAGGAGGGGGCGTCAATCAGCCCCAGCATTTT

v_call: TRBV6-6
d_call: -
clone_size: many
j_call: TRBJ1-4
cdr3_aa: CASSYSTTGIYEKLFF
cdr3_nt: TGTGCCAGCAGTTACAGCACGACAGGCATCTATGAAAAACTGTTTTTT

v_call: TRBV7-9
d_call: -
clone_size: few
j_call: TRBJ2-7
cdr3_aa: CASSAASYEQYF
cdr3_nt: TGTGCCAGCAGCGCCGCCTCCTACGAGCAGTACTTC

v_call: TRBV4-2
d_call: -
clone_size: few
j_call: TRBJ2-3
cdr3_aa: CASSQAGRLADTQYF
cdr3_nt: TGTGCCAGCAGCCAAGCCGGTCGGCTAGCCGATACGCAGTATTTT

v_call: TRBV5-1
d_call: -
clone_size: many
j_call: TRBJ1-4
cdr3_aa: CASSLAGREKLFF
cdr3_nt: TGCGCCAGCAGCTTGGCGGGCAGAGAAAAACTGTTTTTT

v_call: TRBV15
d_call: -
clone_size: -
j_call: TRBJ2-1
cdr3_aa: CATSRANRTIRLVRFSNEQFF
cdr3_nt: TGTGCCACCAGCAGGGCGAACAGGACGATTCGACTAGTCCGGTTTAGCAATGAGCAGTTCTTC

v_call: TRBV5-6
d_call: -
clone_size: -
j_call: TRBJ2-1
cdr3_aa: CASSLWARGRYNEQFF
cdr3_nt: TGTGCCAGCAGCTTGTGGGCCAGGGGACGCTACAATGAGCAGTTCTTC

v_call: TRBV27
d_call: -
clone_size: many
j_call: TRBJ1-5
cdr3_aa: CASSLDILRQPQHF
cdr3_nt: TGTGCCAGCAGTCTGGACATTCTCCGACAGCCCCAGCATTTT